The clone carrying this T cell receptor beta chain occurred many times. Its antigen is unknown. The sample belongs to a study of T-cell memory formation after mild COVID-19. General study results and limits: Clones which contracted sat mainly in CM and EM if CD4+, and in EMRA if CD8+.

5'RACE primed at constant segments yielded TCR alpha and TCR beta cDNA libraries bearing sample barcodes and UMIs. Each CDR3 protein gets one entry after TCRdb re-called the 5' RACE reads with MiXCR. This table has a few hundred thousand distinct CDR3 sequences, around 20% appearing once. CDR1 SGHDT and CDR2 YYEEEE come from the germline V gene. The CDR3 contains 12 residues. V lost 4 bases and J 8 bases, leaving 10 bases between the germline ends. The rearrangement links TRBV5-6 to TRBJ2-1; maybe TRBD1 (6 bases). The specimen sequenced was PBMCs or a T cell subset sorted from them (not recorded which). This sequence originates from a man between 18 and 29 years old who had mild COVID-19 (a few samples of this study predate the infection). Cell type and time point are not known. Here the CDR3 reads CASSPRGDEQFF. CDR3 sequence (DNA): TGTGCCAGCAGCCCCAGGGGTGATGAGCAGTTCTTC.